A single sample gave rise to the 5 T cell receptor beta chains below, sequenced in a study of regulatory T cells in long-lasting Graves disease. CDR3 regions were amplified by Arm-PCR using iRepertoire HTBI primers to build TCR beta libraries. A single record per CDR3 protein comes from TCRdb applying MiXCR to the multiplex PCR reads. The sample shows 300,000 to 400,000 distinct CDR3 sequences, 20% of them seen only once. Time point here: persistent/refractory GD, antithyroid drugs over 5 years with positive TRAb. Preparation of the TCR library used RNA extracted from PBMCs. The material was peripheral blood mononuclear cells (PBMCs), obtained when the disease was refractory, from a patient treated with antithyroid drugs. The origin of the receptors is a female donor with Graves disease.

Comments on this clonotype: A much more abundant neighbour one base away suggests this may be a read error. CDR3 sequence reads: CSASYRTGGNTGAFF. The CDR3 DNA is TGCAGTGCTAGCTACCGGACAGGGGGAAACACTGGAGCTTTCTTT. V usage is TRBV20-1 and J usage is TRBJ1-1, with 10 nucleotides matching TRBD1. The germline gives CDR1 DFQATT, CDR2 SNEGSKA (reference sequence). The CDR3 totals 15 residues.

This sequence joins TRBV5-1 and TRBJ1-6, with D possibly matching TRBD1 (6 bases). This CDR3 has 16 amino acids. The V gene lost 2 bases and the J gene lost 6 bases, with 15 bases spanning the gap. Germline V gene lookup returns CDR1 SGHRS and CDR2 YFSETQ. The chain's CDR3 is CASSFQGRTGNSPLHF. The CDR3 nucleotides are TGCGCCAGCAGCTTTCAGGGGAGAACGGGTAATTCACCCCTCCACTTT.

This chain links TRBV5-6 with TRBJ2-2, with D possibly being TRBD2 (5 bases). CDR3 length: 15 residues. Trimming took off 0 bases at V and 4 bases at J, with 10 bases between the two ends. Germline V gene data show CDR1 as SGHDT and CDR2 as YYEEEE. This chain's CDR3 is CASSLAGIGTGELFF. For the CDR3, the DNA is TGTGCCAGCAGCTTGGCGGGGATAGGCACCGGGGAGCTGTTTTTT.

This clonotype was recorded many times. The DNA of the CDR3 is TGTGCCAGCAGTCGGGTAGTGGGAGGAGCGGAGACCCAGTACTTC. Protein: CASSRVVGGAETQYF. The chain is built from TRBV28 and TRBJ2-5; weak D call: TRBD2 (6 bases). The CDR3 covers 15 residues. Trimming left V 5 bases short and J 5 bases short, with 18 bases between. Germline loops: CDR1 MDHEN, CDR2 SYDVKM.

V and J are TRBV7-9 and TRBJ2-7; 7 nucleotides agree with TRBD2. V lost 3 bases and J lost 0; bases outside the gene matches: 11. The CDR3 is 17 amino acids. Germline-derived CDR1 and CDR2 are SEHNR and FQNEAQ (reference sequence). The CDR3 protein is CASSLGGGFGSSYEQYF. The CDR3 DNA sequence: TGTGCCAGCAGCTTGGGGGGGGGATTCGGGAGCTCCTACGAGCAGTACTTC.